The T cell receptor (beta chain) described here comes from a study of vaccination and CD4 T cells after COVID-19. Study-wide background: Stimuli were overlapping spike peptide pools of SARS-CoV-2 and three common cold coronaviruses (HCoV-NL63, HCoV-OC43, HCoV-229E). Cultures acting as controls obtained a CEFX pool, an HIV-1 Nef pool, or no peptide.

Treatment noted: roughly ten-day PBMC culture with coronavirus spike peptide pools or control peptides (ViraFEST assay). Sequence data for DNA of cultured CD4+ T cells were generated by the Oncomine TCR Beta short-read assay. In this case, cultured CD4+ T cells provided the extracted genomic DNA. Via MiXCR, TCRdb re-called the PCR reads, giving one row per CDR3 protein. The repertoire holds 10,000 to 12,000 distinct CDR3 sequences, over 25% seen once, with approximately 15% in the top ten. This clonotype is a singleton in its sample. Antigen: not known. Trimming shortened V by 7 bases and J by 8 bases, and 18 bases separated the two germline ends. Germline-derived CDR1 and CDR2 are WSHSY and SAAADI. The CDR3 runs 14 residues.

The specimen was CD4+ T cells from blood, cultured in vitro, collected after SARS-CoV-2 vaccination. This clonotype was sampled from a human donor who had recovered from COVID-19. The V gene is TRBV10-2, the J gene TRBJ2-1; the D is unclear. For the CDR3, the DNA is TGCGCCAGCAACTTTGGGAAGAGTTATCATGAGCAGTTCTTC. Amino acids: CASNFGKSYHEQFF.